Below, one T cell receptor (beta chain) is given with its context. This entry is derived from a study of blood T cells in healthy people across ages. It was with a sample-barcoded 5' primer and a J-beta primer mix that a second PCR of roughly 7 to 12 cycles was run. TCRdb redid the calling of the 5' RACE reads with MiXCR, one entry per CDR3 protein. The data contain 630,000 or so distinct CDR3 sequences, around 31% of them singletons. The CDR3 is 17 amino acids. V lost 4 bases and J lost 3; bases outside the gene matches: 12. The germline V gene encodes CDR1 LNHDA and CDR2 SQIVND (reference sequence).

The sequence was collected from a woman over 75 in good health. Sequenced input: blood. The V gene is TRBV19, the J gene TRBJ2-1, with 7 bases lining up with TRBD1. The CDR3 here is CASSTLMGQTNYNEQFF. In DNA form, the CDR3 reads TGTGCCAGTAGTACCTTAATGGGACAGACGAACTACAATGAGCAGTTCTTC. Complete variable domain (other parts from reference TRBV19 and TRBJ2-1): DGGITQSPKYLFRKEGQNVTLSCEQNLNHDAMYWYRQDPGQGLRLIYYSQIVNDFQKGDIAEGYSVSREKKESFPLTVTSAQKNPTAFYLCASSTLMGQTNYNEQFFGPGTRLTVL.